This T cell receptor beta chain was documented in a study of blood T cell repertoires in COVID-19. On the study more broadly: Samples taken during acute and convalescent COVID-19 were collected in the United States, Italy and Spain. The cDNA or gDNA used as material had been derived from T cells, B-cell-depleted T cells, or PBMCs.

Methods used by the authors: The authors estimated nucleated cell counts from reference gene primer amplification. The repertoire was sequenced with immunoSEQ multiplex PCR; TCRdb's copy has only in-frame clones and lacks some. That table is the source of V, J and clone size, and D and trimming were worked out from the DNA. The sample lists more than 150,000 clones, nearly 90% occurring once. From germline, CDR1 is LNHDA and CDR2 SQIVND (reference sequence). The CDR3 covers 15 residues. Trimming removed 7 bases from V and 4 bases from J; junction bases left unmatched: 10. The chain employs TRBV19 and TRBJ1-5, with 7 bases matching TRBD1. The sample consisted of peripheral blood. The clonotype comes from a man over 45 with acute or convalescent COVID-19. CDR3 amino acids: CASKTPGTVNQPQHF. The DNA for the CDR3 is TGTGCCAGTAAGACCCCCGGGACAGTGAATCAGCCCCAGCATTTT. The full variable domain, its missing parts supplied by reference TRBV19 and TRBJ1-5, is DGGITQSPKYLFRKEGQNVTLSCEQNLNHDAMYWYRQDPGQGLRLIYYSQIVNDFQKGDIAEGYSVSREKKESFPLTVTSAQKNPTAFYLCASKTPGTVNQPQHFGDGTRLSIL.